The 10 T cell receptor beta chains below come from one sample, sequenced in a study of blood T cell repertoires in COVID-19. Here immunoSEQ multiplex PCR was the method, and the copy in TCRdb shows in-frame clones only, minus some. The table lists some 300,000 clones, about nine tenths of them singletons. Specimen: PBMCs or T cells enriched from blood (not recorded which). These receptors all stem from a woman in her fifties or sixties who had been exposed to COVID-19.

The genes are TRBV18 and TRBJ2-1, with 7 bases lining up with TRBD1. Per germline, CDR1 KGHSH and CDR2 LQKENI. After removal of 3 bases from V and 8 bases from J, the junction contained 10 bases not matched to a gene. The length of the CDR3 is 15 residues. This CDR3 reads CASSPSYTGDDEQFF. The CDR3 DNA is TGTGCCAGCTCACCCTCATACACAGGGGATGATGAGCAGTTCTTC. The variable domain in full, completed from reference TRBV18 and TRBJ2-1, reads NAGVMQNPRHLVRRRGQEARLRCSPMKGHSHVYWYRQLPEEGLKFMVYLQKENIIDESGMPKERFSAEFPKEGPSILRIQQVVRGDSAAYFCASSPSYTGDDEQFFGPGTRLTVL.

This clone was counted between two and nine times. The gene calls are TRBV7-9 and TRBJ1-6, with D tentatively TRBD1 (6 bases). Germline loops: CDR1 SEHNR, CDR2 FQNEAQ (reference sequence). This CDR3 comprises 16 residues. Deletions cut 4 bases from V and 7 bases from J, with 17 bases between. The CDR3 here is CASSSDRQGTNSPLHF. CDR3 in DNA: TGTGCCAGCAGCTCCGATAGGCAGGGGACCAATTCACCCCTCCACTTT.

V is TRBV5-1 and J is TRBJ2-7, with a possible D match to TRBD2 (6 bases). The germline V gene has CDR1 SGHRS and CDR2 YFSETQ. The CDR3 runs to 14 residues. V was pared by 3 bases and J by 1 base, with 11 bases between. The DNA for the CDR3 is TGCGCCAGCAGCTCCGGGACTGAGTCCTACGAGCAGTACTTC. Translated: CASSSGTESYEQYF. Together with reference TRBV5-1 and TRBJ2-7, the CDR3 gives the full variable domain: KAGVTQTPRYLIKTRGQQVTLSCSPISGHRSVSWYQQTPGQGLQFLFEYFSETQRNKGNFPGRFSGRQFSNSRSEMNVSTLELGDSALYLCASSSGTESYEQYFGPGTRLTVT.

The chain links TRBV7-8 to TRBJ2-1; 8 bases are shared with TRBD1. This CDR3 is built from 15 residues. The germline V gene encodes CDR1 SGHVS and CDR2 FQNEAQ. With 5 bases clipped from V and 7 bases from J, the junction kept 10 bases outside the gene matches. Here the CDR3 reads CASSPSRGHTNEQFF. CDR3 coding DNA: TGTGCCAGCAGCCCGAGCAGGGGGCATACGAATGAGCAGTTCTTC.

This clone showed up just a few times. V usage is TRBV30 and J usage is TRBJ1-5; a weak D match, TRBD1 (6 bases). The CDR3 is 15 amino acids. Trimming removed 0 bases at V and 2 bases at J, with 11 bases between. Germline V gives CDR1 GTSNPN, CDR2 SVGIG (reference sequence). The CDR3 region is CAWSVSGGGNQPQHF. The DNA for the CDR3 is TGTGCCTGGAGTGTATCGGGGGGCGGCAATCAGCCCCAGCATTTT.

This chain links TRBV3-1 (or the pseudogene TRBV3-2) with TRBJ1-1, with TRBD1 matching 10 bases. The CDR3 runs 15 residues. The V gene's germline CDR1 is LGHDT and CDR2 YNNKEL (reference sequence). Trimming at V came to 8 bases and at J to 3 bases, leaving 9 bases not matched to a gene. CDR3 in DNA: TGTGCCAGCGGAAAGACAGGGGGCCGATACACTGAAGCTTTCTTT. As protein: CASGKTGGRYTEAFF.

This chain joins TRBV19 and TRBJ1-4; TRBD1 agrees at 7 bases. CDR1 is LNHDA, CDR2 SQIVND, per germline (reference sequence). V lost 6 bases, J lost 3 bases, and 7 bases stayed unmatched. The CDR3 is made up of 15 amino acids. The CDR3 region has the DNA TGTGCCAGTAGCCTCTTGGGACAGTCTAATGAAAAACTGTTTTTT. Protein product: CASSLLGQSNEKLFF.

The chain carries TRBV6-4 and TRBJ1-5; TRBD1 aligns across 8 bases. The trim removed 6 bases at V and 7 bases at J, leaving 11 bases unmatched. The CDR3 contains 15 residues. Per germline, CDR1 MRHNA and CDR2 SNTAGT. Here the CDR3 DNA reads TGTGCCAGCAGGGCCTTGGACAGGGCGGGGCAGCCCCAGCATTTT. This codes for CASRALDRAGQPQHF.

This clone was recorded only once. The chain combines TRBV4-2 with TRBJ1-5; 8 bases match TRBD1. Germline trimming cut 0 bases from V and 6 bases from J; bases unmatched to any gene: 4. The germline CDR1 and CDR2 sequences are LGHNA and YNFKEQ. The CDR3 loop spans 15 amino acids. CDR3 residues: CASSQDVRGLQPQHF. In nucleotides, the CDR3 is TGTGCCAGCAGCCAAGATGTCAGGGGGCTTCAGCCCCAGCATTTT.

This clone was counted a single time. The V gene is TRBV12-3 or TRBV12-4, the J gene TRBJ2-3, with 10 bases aligning to TRBD2. Losses at the gene ends were 6 bases for V and 15 bases for J; bases not matched to a gene: 9. This CDR3 is built from 12 residues. For the CDR3, the DNA is TGTGCCAGCAGCATTAGCGGGGGGTTGGGTTATTTT. Residues: CASSISGGLGYF.